This T cell receptor (beta chain) is from a study of stem cell transplantation in POMP-related autoinflammatory disease. The wider study: The study hypothesized thymoproteasome defects skew the TRB repertoire via impaired CD8+ selection.

Worth noting for this clone: Its specificity is not known.

The table came from immunoSEQ multiplex PCR; TCRdb's copy has only in-frame clones and leaves some out. Among about 2,200 clones listed, around 86% were seen once. Study results and caveats: Fewer unique TRB V-J gene pairings were identified in patients with PRAID.

The starting material was Tregs from PBMCs, obtained after stem cell transplantation. The receptor comes from a human patient with POMP-related autoinflammation and immune dysregulation (PRAID). Part of the T cell pool may stem from the graft donor.

The CDR3 nucleotides are TGTGCCAGCAGGGGATGGGGCTATGGCTACACCTTC. Translation: CASRGWGYGYTF. The J gene is TRBJ1-2, the V gene TRBV9; D remains ambiguous. The CDR3 runs to 12 residues. The germline V gene encodes CDR1 SGDLS and CDR2 YYNGEE. V shed 5 bases and J shed 4 bases, with 9 bases lying between them. The complete variable domain, with remaining parts taken from reference TRBV9 and TRBJ1-2, reads DSGVTQTPKHLITATGQRVTLRCSPRSGDLSVYWYQQSLDQGLQFLIQYYNGEERAKGNILERFSAQQFPDLHSELNLSSLELGDSALYFCASRGWGYGYTFGSGTRLTVV.